This TCR beta chain stems from a study of blood T cell repertoires in COVID-19. The wider study: Samples representing acute and convalescent COVID-19 were sourced from the United States, Italy and Spain. The analysed material was cDNA or gDNA that came from T cells, B-cell-depleted T cells, or PBMCs.

The table lists this clone with a count of one. CDR3 length: 15 residues. The J segment lost 4 bases and the V segment lost 2 bases, leaving 6 bases of the junction unmatched. The germline V gene encodes CDR1 MDHEN and CDR2 SYDVKM. Seattle enrolled patients during active infection and tracked them longitudinally. Original handling: Nucleated cell counts were estimated from reference gene primer amplification. The table came from immunoSEQ multiplex PCR; TCRdb's copy has only in-frame clones and leaves some out. V, J and clone size are taken as reported in that table, and D and trimming were inferred from the DNA itself. The table has about 200,000 clones, about 81% seen once; the top ten hold 7.8%.

The source of this sequence is a woman aged 55-69 years with COVID-19, enrolled during active disease. The sequencing input was peripheral blood. The chain is built from TRBV28 and TRBJ2-5; TRBD1 matches 8 bases. The CDR3 loop is CASSLAGRGRETQYF. CDR3 nucleotide sequence: TGTGCCAGCAGTTTAGCAGGCAGGGGGCGAGAGACCCAGTACTTC.